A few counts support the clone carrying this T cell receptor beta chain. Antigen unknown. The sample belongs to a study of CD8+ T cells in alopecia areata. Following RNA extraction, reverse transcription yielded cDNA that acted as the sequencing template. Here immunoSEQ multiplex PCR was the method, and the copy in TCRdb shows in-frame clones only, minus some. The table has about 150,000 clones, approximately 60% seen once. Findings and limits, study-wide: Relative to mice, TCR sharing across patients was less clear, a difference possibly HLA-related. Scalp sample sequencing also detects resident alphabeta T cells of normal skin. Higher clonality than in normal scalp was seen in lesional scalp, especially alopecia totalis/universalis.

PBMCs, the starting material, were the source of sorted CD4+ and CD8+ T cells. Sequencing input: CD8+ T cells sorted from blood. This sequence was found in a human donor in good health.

CDR3 bases: TGCAGCGTTGTACTAGCGGGAGGGCCGGGTAATGAGCAGTTCTTC. Its translation is CSVVLAGGPGNEQFF. This sequence joins TRBV29-1 and TRBJ2-1; 13 bases map to TRBD2. The J segment lost 7 bases and the V segment lost 4 bases, leaving 7 bases of the junction unmatched. Germline loops: CDR1 SQVTM, CDR2 ANQGSEA. CDR3 length: 15 residues.